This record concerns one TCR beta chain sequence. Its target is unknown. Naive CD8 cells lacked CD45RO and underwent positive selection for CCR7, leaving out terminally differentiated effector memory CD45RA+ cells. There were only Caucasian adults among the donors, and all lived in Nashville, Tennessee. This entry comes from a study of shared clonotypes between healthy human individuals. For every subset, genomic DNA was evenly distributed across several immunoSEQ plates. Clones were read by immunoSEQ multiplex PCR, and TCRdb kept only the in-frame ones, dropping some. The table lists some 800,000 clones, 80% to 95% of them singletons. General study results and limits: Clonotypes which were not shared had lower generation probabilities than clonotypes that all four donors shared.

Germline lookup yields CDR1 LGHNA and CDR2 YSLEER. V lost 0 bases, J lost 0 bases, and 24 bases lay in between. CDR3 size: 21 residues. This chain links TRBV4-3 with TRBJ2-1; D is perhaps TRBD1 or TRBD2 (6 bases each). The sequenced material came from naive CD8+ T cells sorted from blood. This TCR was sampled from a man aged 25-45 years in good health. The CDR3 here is CASSQERVVGGPTSSYNEQFF. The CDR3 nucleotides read TGCGCCAGCAGCCAAGAAAGGGTAGTCGGGGGCCCTACAAGCTCCTACAATGAGCAGTTCTTC.